This T cell receptor (beta chain) was found in a study of early T cells in non-severe SARS-CoV-2 infection. This clonotype occurred a few times. CDR3 size: 11 residues. Germline V gene sequence: CDR1 SGHAT, CDR2 FQNNGV. The V end lost 6 bases, the J end lost 6 bases, and 5 bases lay between the germline ends. In TCRdb, the 5' RACE reads were re-called with MiXCR into one record per CDR3 protein. The top ten hold approximately 1.1% of the sample, which has 65,000 to 85,000 distinct CDR3 sequences, about 13% seen once. The sequenced sample consisted of whole blood. J is TRBJ2-2 and V is TRBV11-2; D remains unclear. The TCR was taken from an adult who was a healthcare worker with PCR-confirmed SARS-CoV-2 infection or an uninfected control (not recorded which). This chain's CDR3 is CASRTSGELFF. The CDR3, as DNA: TGTGCCAGCAGGACTTCCGGGGAGCTGTTTTTT.